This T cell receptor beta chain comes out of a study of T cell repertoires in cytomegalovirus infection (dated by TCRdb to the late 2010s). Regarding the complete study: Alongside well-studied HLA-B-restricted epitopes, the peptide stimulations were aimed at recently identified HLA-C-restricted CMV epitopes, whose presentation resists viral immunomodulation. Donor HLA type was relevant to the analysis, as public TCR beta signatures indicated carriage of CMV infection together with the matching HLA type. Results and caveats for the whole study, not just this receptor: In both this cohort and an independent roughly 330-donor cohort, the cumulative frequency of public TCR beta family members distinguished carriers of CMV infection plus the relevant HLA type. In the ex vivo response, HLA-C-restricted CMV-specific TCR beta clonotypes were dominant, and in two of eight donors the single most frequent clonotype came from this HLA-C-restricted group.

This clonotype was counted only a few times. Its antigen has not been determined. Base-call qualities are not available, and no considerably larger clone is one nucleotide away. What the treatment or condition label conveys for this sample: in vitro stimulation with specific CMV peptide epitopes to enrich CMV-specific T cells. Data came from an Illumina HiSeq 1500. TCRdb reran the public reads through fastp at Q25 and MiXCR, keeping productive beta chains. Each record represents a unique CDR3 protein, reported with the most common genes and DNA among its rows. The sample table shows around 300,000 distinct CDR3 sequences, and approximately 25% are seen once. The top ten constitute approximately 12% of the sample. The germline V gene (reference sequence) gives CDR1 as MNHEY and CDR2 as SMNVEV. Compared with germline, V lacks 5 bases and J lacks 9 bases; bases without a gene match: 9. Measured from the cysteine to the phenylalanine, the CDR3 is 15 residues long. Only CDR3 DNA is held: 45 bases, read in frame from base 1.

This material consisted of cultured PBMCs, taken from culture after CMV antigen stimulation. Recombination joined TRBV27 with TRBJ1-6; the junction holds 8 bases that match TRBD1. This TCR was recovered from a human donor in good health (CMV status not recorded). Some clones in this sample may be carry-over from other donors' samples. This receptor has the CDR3 CASSPRDRSGSPLHF. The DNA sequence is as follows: TGTGCCAGCAGTCCCCGGGACAGGTCGGGTTCACCCCTCCACTTT.